The source of this T cell receptor beta chain is a study of Ad26.COV2.S vaccination and SARS-CoV-2 variants (dated by TCRdb to the early 2020s). At the level of the whole study: Donors in the vaccine arm were drawn from COV1001, a phase I-IIa trial of Ad26.COV2.S in healthy adults that was multicentre, randomized, double-blind and placebo-controlled. Ad26.COV2.S was administered intramuscularly at 5 x 10^10 or 1 x 10^11 viral particles, either as a single shot or as two shots given 56 days apart. Sequencing of the TCRbeta repertoire served to evaluate the specificity and breadth of SARS-CoV-2-reactive T cell receptors following Ad26.COV2.S vaccination. A total of approximately 32 samples were included in the TCR-sequenced set, comprising roughly 19 Ad26.COV2.S vaccine recipients, 5 placebo recipients and 8 SARS-CoV-2 convalescent individuals. Trial participants were randomized into five groups of five: low-dose or high-dose Ad26.COV2.S given once or twice, or placebo on both occasions. Investigators did not know the trial group allocation while performing experiments and assessing outcomes. What the work shows at the level of the full study, not this receptor alone: According to the authors, total T cell responses may have been underestimated by the TCR breadth and depth analyses. Ad26.COV2.S recipients had higher spike-specific TCR breadth than placebo recipients (P = 0.0014). Vaccine and placebo recipients had comparable non-spike TCR breadth, which fits with the vaccine containing only spike. Substantial breadth of spike-specific CD8+ and CD4+ T cell responses was reported after vaccination. Comparing responses between vaccine doses or regimens was not something the study was powered to do.

V has 4 bases trimmed and J has 7 bases trimmed; junction bases matching no gene number 7. In the germline V gene (reference sequence), CDR1 corresponds to SEHNR and CDR2 to FQNEAQ. The CDR3 contains 15 residues, cysteine and phenylalanine counted. Just the 45-base CDR3 DNA is kept, in frame starting at base 1. The immunoSEQ Assay was used to sequence TCRbeta CDR3 regions. After extraction, genomic DNA underwent amplification by bias-controlled multiplex PCR, followed by high-throughput sequencing. In the paper's pipeline: Collapsing and filtering of sequences were performed to quantify the absolute abundance of each unique TCRbeta CDR3 region. T cell fraction was estimated by normalizing TCRbeta template counts to usable DNA, which was measured by amplifying reference genes present in all nucleated cells. Repertoire TCRs were annotated as SARS-CoV-2-specific when V gene, CDR3 amino acid sequence and J gene were exactly matched to a known reactive TCR set. The reference SARS-CoV-2 TCR set was obtained from MIRA and was filtered for enrichment in COVID-19-positive ImmuneCODE repertoires, whereby public or cross-reactive TCRs were removed. Using the MIRA antigens, annotated TCRs were further analysed by specific ORF or by position within an ORF. Breadth was defined as the number of annotated unique rearrangements divided by the total number of unique productive rearrangements, and depth was defined as the summed frequency of the annotated unique rearrangements. Two-sided Wilcoxon rank-sum tests were applied when comparing TCR breadth between groups. TCRdb's version of the immuneACCESS table is confined to in-frame rearrangements and falls short of the full clone set. An unresolved V gene accounts for under half of the shortfall where checked; the remainder is of unknown origin. V, J and clone size are taken as reported in that table, and D and trimming were inferred from the DNA itself. This sample lists 380,000 or so clones; around 88% were detected once. About 11% of the sample is taken by the ten largest.

The label giving this sample's treatment or condition can be read as: around 19 received Ad26.COV2.S at low or high dose, single or two shots; several received placebo; per-sample allocation not given. Repertoires of vaccine and placebo recipients were sequenced from samples taken on day 63 after the first injection. Cohort 1b enrolled fewer than 30 adults aged 18-55 years at a single site in Boston, USA, between 29 July and 7 August 2020. As a vaccine, Ad26.COV2.S was a replication-incompetent adenovirus type 26 vector that expressed a prefusion-stabilized SARS-CoV-2 spike protein derived from the original Wuhan strain. With regard to this clone: Its cognate antigen has yet to be identified. Base quality data are lacking; no much larger clone is found one base away. Other DNA sequences of this sample code for an identical CDR3.

Recombination linked TRBV7-9 to TRBJ1-6, with 7 bases matching TRBD1. Sequencing used peripheral blood, obtained in a trial of Ad26.COV2.S vaccine versus placebo. The clonotype comes from a person between 18 and 59 years old who received the Ad26.COV2.S COVID-19 vaccine or a placebo. The sequenced DNA is TGTGCCAGCAGCTCGTCGACAGGGTGGAATTCACCCCTCCACTTT. Translation gives CASSSSTGWNSPLHF.